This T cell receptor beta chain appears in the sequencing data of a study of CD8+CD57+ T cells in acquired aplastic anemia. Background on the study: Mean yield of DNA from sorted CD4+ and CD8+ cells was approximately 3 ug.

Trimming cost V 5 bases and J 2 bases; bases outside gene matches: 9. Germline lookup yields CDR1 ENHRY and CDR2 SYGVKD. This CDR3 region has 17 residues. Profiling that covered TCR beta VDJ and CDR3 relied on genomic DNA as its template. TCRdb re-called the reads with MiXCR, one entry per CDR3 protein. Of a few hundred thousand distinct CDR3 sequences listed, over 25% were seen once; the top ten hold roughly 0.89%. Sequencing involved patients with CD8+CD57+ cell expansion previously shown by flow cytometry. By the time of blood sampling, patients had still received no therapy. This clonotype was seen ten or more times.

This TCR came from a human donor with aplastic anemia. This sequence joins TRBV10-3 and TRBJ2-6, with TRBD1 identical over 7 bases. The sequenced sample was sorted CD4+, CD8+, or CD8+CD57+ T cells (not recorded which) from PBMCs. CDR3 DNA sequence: TGTGCCATCAGTTGGAGGACAGGCATAACTGGGGCCAACGTCCTGACTTTC. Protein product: CAISWRTGITGANVLTF.